The T cell receptor beta chain under discussion was sequenced for a study of blood T cell repertoires in COVID-19 (dated by TCRdb to 2020 to 2022). For the wider study: Collaborator samples came from the United States, Italy and Spain and covered acute and convalescent phases of COVID-19. The prospective study material was composed of cDNA or gDNA derived from T cells, B-cell-depleted T cells, or PBMCs. Deeply sampled blood TCRbeta repertoires from subjects exposed to, actively infected with, or recovered from COVID-19 were included in the dataset. A freely available public database, intended as a resource for researchers studying the immune response to SARS-CoV-2, is where the repertoires were released. The samples were drawn from the first 160 participants of the ongoing ImmuneRACE study and from roughly 1,300 subjects provided by 6 global collaborators. Nearly every sample came with metadata listing a de-identified subject ID, COVID-19 status, age in years and sex. HLA class I and class II types, where available, came from metadata supplied by the sample provider rather than from assay-based typing.

For CDR1 and CDR2, the germline V gene lists SGHRS and YFSETQ. V is pared back by 0 bases and J by 5 bases, with 11 bases lying between the germline termini. Counted from cysteine to phenylalanine, this CDR3 has 14 amino acids. CDR3 DNA only is kept here, 42 bases in frame from base 1. The research as a whole found: The quantity of clinical and demographic metadata differed by source and by participant and was supplied without curation.

The immunoSEQ Assay, a bias-controlled multiplex PCR, was used to amplify TCRbeta CDR3 regions from genomic DNA. The original pipeline was this. Nucleated cell counts per sample were estimated from amplification of reference gene primers within the assay. Sequence reads were collapsed and filtered to measure the absolute abundance of every unique TCRbeta CDR3 rearrangement. For each sample, productive Simpson clonality was calculated by taking the square root of Simpson's diversity index across productive rearrangements. TCRdb took over this immuneACCESS table, retaining in-frame rearrangements with V and J assigned. Such tables are incomplete; in checked studies, under half of the missing clones stem from an unresolved V gene, and the remainder is unexplained. The V and J calls and clone size are taken from that table; D and trimming were inferred from the DNA. The sample yields under 45,000 clones; roughly three quarters were counted once. The ten most abundant clones make up around a quarter of the sample.

Regarding this clone: No cognate antigen has been identified for it. No much larger clonotype is one base removed from it; base qualities were not supplied.

The collaborating institutions used their own protocols to collect whole blood in K2EDTA tubes. For TCRbeta analysis, collaborator samples were shipped as frozen whole blood, as isolated PBMCs, or as DNA extracted from either sample type. This TCR was sampled from a man of 80 years or more with acute or convalescent COVID-19. Sequenced material: peripheral blood. The V and J segments used are TRBV5-1 and TRBJ2-5, with no confidently assigned D gene. Here is the DNA: TGCGCCAGCAGCTTGGCAACCCACTCGGAGACCCAGTACTTC. This codes for CASSLATHSETQYF.